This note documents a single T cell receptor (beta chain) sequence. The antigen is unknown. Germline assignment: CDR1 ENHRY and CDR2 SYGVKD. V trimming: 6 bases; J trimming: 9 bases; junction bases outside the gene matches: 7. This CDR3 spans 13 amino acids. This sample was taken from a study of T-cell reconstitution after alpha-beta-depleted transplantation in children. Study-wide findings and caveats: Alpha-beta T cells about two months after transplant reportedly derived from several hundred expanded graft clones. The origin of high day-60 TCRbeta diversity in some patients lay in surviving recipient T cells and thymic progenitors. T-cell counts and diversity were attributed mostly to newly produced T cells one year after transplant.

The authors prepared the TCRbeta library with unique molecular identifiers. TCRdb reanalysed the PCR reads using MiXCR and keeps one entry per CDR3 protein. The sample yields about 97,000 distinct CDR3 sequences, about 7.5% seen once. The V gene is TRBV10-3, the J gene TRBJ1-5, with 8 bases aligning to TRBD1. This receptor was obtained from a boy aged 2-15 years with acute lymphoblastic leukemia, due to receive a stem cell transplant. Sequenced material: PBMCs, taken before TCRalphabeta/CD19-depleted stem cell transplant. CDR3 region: CAIRDRADRPQHF. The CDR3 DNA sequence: TGTGCCATCAGGGACAGGGCGGATCGGCCCCAGCATTTT.